The entry below describes one T cell receptor (beta chain). Its antigen is currently unknown. Investigators prepared the TCR beta libraries by applying iRepertoire HTBI primers and Arm-PCR of CDR3 regions. Original methodology: Spanning all samples, the identified segments comprised approximately 57 TRBV and more than 11 TRBJ. Using its own MiXCR run on the multiplex PCR reads, TCRdb lists one record per CDR3 protein. These V and J calls rely on TCRdb rather than the paper's analysis. The data contain hundreds of thousands of distinct CDR3 sequences, roughly 20% of them singletons. This CDR3 spans 14 amino acids. The time point was: persistent/refractory GD, antithyroid drugs over 5 years with positive TRAb. Scientists built the TCR library using RNA that was extracted from PBMCs. This sample is part of a study of regulatory T cells in long-lasting Graves disease. Study-level findings and limits: The work looked only at peripheral blood and did not look at thyroid tissue. Among persistent patients, a larger number of public clonotypes were shared (about 3,000) than among newly diagnosed patients (966). TRBV28, TRBJ1-2 and TRBJ2-5 emerged as the favored segments in persistent disease.

The sample in question was peripheral blood mononuclear cells (PBMCs), obtained when the disease was refractory, from a patient treated with antithyroid drugs. The chain uses TRBV3-2 and TRBJ1-5. TRBV3-2 is classified as a pseudogene. The receptor's source is a female donor with Graves disease. In nucleotides, the CDR3 is TGTGCCAGCAGACGAAGACACCCCAGGCAGCCCCAGCATTTT. As protein: CASRRRHPRQPQHF.